Shown below are 23 T cell receptor beta chains from a single sample sequenced in a study of cytomegalovirus exposure and HLA in healthy donors. PCR was performed using 60 Vbeta and 13 Jbeta primers. Clones were read by immunoSEQ multiplex PCR, and TCRdb kept only the in-frame ones, dropping some. The table has 150,000 to 180,000 clones, approximately 75% seen once; the top ten hold approximately 2.6%. Sequences were obtained from PBMCs. These TCRs come from a man aged 18 to 29 in good health and CMV-seronegative.

The chain carries TRBV6-6 and TRBJ2-7, with TRBD2 identical over 7 bases. The germline V gene has CDR1 MNHNY and CDR2 SVGAGI (reference sequence). The J segment lost 3 bases and the V segment lost 8 bases, leaving 13 bases of the junction unmatched. The CDR3 spans 15 residues. The CDR3 DNA sequence: TGTGCCAGCGGCCCGTCCTCGGGGAGGGGCTACGAGCAGTACGTC. As protein: CASGPSSGRGYEQYV.

The chain is built from TRBV6-1 and TRBJ1-2, with 12 bases matching TRBD1. The V gene end was trimmed by 3 bases and the J gene end by 4 bases; junction bases not matched to a gene: 3. From germline, CDR1 is MNHNS and CDR2 SASEGT. This CDR3 spans 15 amino acids. The chain's CDR3 is CASSEGTGGFYGYTF. In DNA form, the CDR3 reads TGTGCCAGCAGTGAGGGGACAGGGGGCTTCTATGGCTACACCTTC.

This sequence joins TRBV19 and TRBJ1-4, with 7 nucleotides matching TRBD1. The junction had 9 bases not matched to a gene; V was cut back by 7 bases and J by 7 bases. Germline V gene data show CDR1 as LNHDA and CDR2 as SQIVND (reference sequence). CDR3 length: 14 residues. Written as DNA, the CDR3 is TGTGCCAGTACCCCTAAGGGGGCGGCTGAAAAACTGTTTTTT. It translates to CASTPKGAAEKLFF.

The V gene is TRBV27, the J gene TRBJ1-4; 11 nucleotides agree with TRBD1. Germline loops: CDR1 MNHEY, CDR2 SMNVEV (reference sequence). Trimming cost V 8 bases and J 8 bases; bases outside gene matches: 7. The CDR3 has 14 residues. The CDR3 region has the DNA TGTGCCAGCGGCACGGACAGGGGGCGAGAAAAACTGTTTTTT. Residues: CASGTDRGREKLFF.

This clone occurred a few times. The gene calls are TRBV15 and TRBJ1-1; D is uncertain. V shed 0 bases and J shed 4 bases, with 9 bases lying between them. The CDR3 has 14 residues. Looked up from germline, CDR1 is LNHNV and CDR2 is YYDKDF (reference sequence). CDR3 sequence (DNA): TGTGCCACCAGCAGAGATTCGGCAGGCACTGAAGCTTTCTTT. The encoded protein is CATSRDSAGTEAFF.

The chain has TRBV6-5 and TRBJ2-1, with 9 bases aligning to TRBD2. J was trimmed by 8 bases and V by 8 bases; bases with no gene match: 13. CDR3 length: 15 amino acids. Per the germline V gene, CDR1 is MNHEY and CDR2 is SVGAGI. In DNA form, the CDR3 reads TGTGCCAGCGGTACGGCGGGGGGGCCATGGGATGAGCAGTTCTTC. Translated: CASGTAGGPWDEQFF.

The rearrangement joins TRBV9 to TRBJ2-1, with 11 positions matching TRBD2. Losses at the gene ends were 4 bases for V and 8 bases for J; bases not matched to a gene: 8. The CDR3 has 15 amino acids. From germline, CDR1 is SGDLS and CDR2 YYNGEE. The CDR3 DNA sequence: TGTGCCAGCAGCCTTACTAGCGGGGGTCTCGATGAGCAGTTCTTC. Its protein product is CASSLTSGGLDEQFF.

The V and J genes are TRBV2 and TRBJ2-3; a possible D gene is TRBD2 (6 bases). CDR1 is SNHLY and CDR2 is FYNNEI in the germline V gene. V was trimmed by 7 bases and J by 0 bases, leaving 11 bases between them. This CDR3 region has 14 residues. In DNA form, the CDR3 reads TGTGCCAGCAAGGCGCGGGGTAGCACAGATACGCAGTATTTT. Residues: CASKARGSTDTQYF. Full variable domain (missing parts from reference TRBV2 and TRBJ2-3): EPEVTQTPSHQVTQMGQEVILRCVPISNHLYFYWYRQILGQKVEFLVSFYNNEISEKSEIFDDQFSVERPDGSNFTLKIRSTKLEDSAMYFCASKARGSTDTQYFGPGTRLTVL.

The gene calls are TRBV5-1 and TRBJ1-5, with D possibly being TRBD1 (6 bases). The germline V gene encodes CDR1 SGHRS and CDR2 YFSETQ. V lost 5 bases and J lost 5, with 20 bases in between. The CDR3 is 16 amino acids. The CDR3 loop is CASSPSPQGRDQPQHF. The CDR3, as DNA: TGCGCCAGCAGTCCGAGCCCACAGGGAAGAGATCAGCCCCAGCATTTT.

The CDR3 coding sequence is TGTGCCAGCAGTAACGGTTTTTTCATGCCAACTGAAGCTTTCTTT. Translation gives CASSNGFFMPTEAFF. The chain uses TRBV6-5 and TRBJ1-1; D gene uncertain. Trimming shortened V by 5 bases and J by 5 bases, and 18 bases separated the two germline ends. The germline V gene encodes CDR1 MNHEY and CDR2 SVGAGI. The CDR3 sequence is 15 residues long.

The chain carries TRBV6-5 and TRBJ2-5; D remains ambiguous. This CDR3 is 14 amino acids long. CDR1 is MNHEY and CDR2 is SVGAGI in the germline V gene. V lost 0 bases and J lost 2, with 7 bases in between. CDR3 sequence (DNA): TGTGCCAGCAGTTACTCCCAGTCACAAGAGACCCAGTACTTC. Protein sequence: CASSYSQSQETQYF.

This rearrangement joins TRBV6-1 to TRBJ1-5; D not certain. CDR1 MNHNS and CDR2 SASEGT come from the germline V gene. Trimming cost V 6 bases and J 3 bases, with 15 bases left between them. The CDR3 sequence is 15 residues long. This CDR3 reads CASSQDIGLNQPQHF. The CDR3 DNA follows: TGTGCCAGCAGCCAAGACATAGGACTCAATCAGCCCCAGCATTTT.

The chain couples TRBV9 to TRBJ2-1; 8 bases fit TRBD1. From germline, CDR1 is SGDLS and CDR2 YYNGEE. The CDR3 consists of 18 residues. Germline trimming cut 3 bases from V and 1 base from J; bases unmatched to any gene: 12. The CDR3 nucleotides read TGTGCCAGCAGCGCCCGTTTCGGACAGGGTCCTTCCTACAATGAGCAGTTCTTC. Translated, it gives CASSARFGQGPSYNEQFF.

The chain couples TRBV19 to TRBJ2-1; TRBD1 aligns across 7 bases. The germline V gene has CDR1 LNHDA and CDR2 SQIVND (reference sequence). J was trimmed by 6 bases and V by 6 bases; bases with no gene match: 8. This CDR3 has 14 amino acids. The DNA for the CDR3 is TGTGCCAGTAGCAACAGGGGATCGGGCAATGAGCAGTTCTTC. Protein product: CASSNRGSGNEQFF.

J is TRBJ2-5 and V is TRBV19, with D possibly TRBD1 on 6 matching bases. The CDR3 loop spans 13 amino acids. Germline V CDR1 and CDR2: LNHDA, SQIVND (reference sequence). With 5 bases removed from V and 7 bases from J, the gap between germline ends came to 14 bases. The CDR3 here is CASSDRPDGTQYF. CDR3 coding DNA: TGTGCCAGTAGTGACAGGCCCGATGGGACCCAGTACTTC.

The rearrangement uses TRBV29-1 and TRBJ2-1; a weak D match, TRBD2 (6 bases). Germline values: CDR1 SQVTM, CDR2 ANQGSEA. V gave up 8 bases and J gave up 6 bases, with 14 bases separating them. The CDR3 is made up of 12 amino acids. For the CDR3, the DNA is TGCAGCCCCCGACTAGTAGGCAATGAGCAGTTCTTC. Its translation: CSPRLVGNEQFF.

The CDR3 loop is CASSFHGKGQGEGGYTF. The CDR3, as DNA: TGTGCCAGCAGTTTTCACGGGAAAGGACAGGGGGAAGGGGGCTACACCTTC. The chain employs TRBV28 and TRBJ1-2, with 10 bases identical to TRBD1. This CDR3 region has 17 residues. Germline V gene data show CDR1 as MDHEN and CDR2 as SYDVKM. V was clipped by 3 bases and J by 8 bases; unmatched bases: 15.

The genes are TRBV5-5 and TRBJ1-3, with 8 bases lining up with TRBD1. The V gene end was trimmed by 5 bases and the J gene end by 7 bases; junction bases not matched to a gene: 11. Germline CDR1 SGHKS, CDR2 YYEKEE (reference sequence). There are 15 residues in the CDR3. The CDR3 spells CASRDDRGPVNTIYF. The DNA of the CDR3 is TGTGCCAGCAGGGATGACAGGGGCCCCGTGAACACCATATATTTT.

V usage is TRBV7-8 and J usage is TRBJ2-5; TRBD2 might be the D (6 bases). The V gene lost 4 bases and the J gene lost 4 bases, with 16 bases spanning the gap. The CDR3 extends over 15 amino acids. CDR1 and CDR2 from the germline V gene are SGHVS and FQNEAQ. The CDR3 loop is CASSWGTGLRETQYF. In DNA, the CDR3 is TGTGCCAGCAGCTGGGGGACGGGACTTAGAGAGACCCAGTACTTC.

V usage is TRBV6-5 and J usage is TRBJ2-1; 7 bases match TRBD1. Trimming cost V 6 bases and J 9 bases; bases outside gene matches: 14. This CDR3 comprises 15 residues. The germline V gene has CDR1 MNHEY and CDR2 SVGAGI. The chain's CDR3 is CASSPGTVSSSEQFF. The CDR3 DNA follows: TGTGCCAGCAGCCCCGGGACAGTCTCTTCGAGTGAGCAGTTCTTC.

This clone was detected a few times. The genes are TRBV28 and TRBJ2-6, with 7 positions matching TRBD2. This CDR3 region has 17 residues. Trimming took 3 bases from V and 0 from J; bases not matched to a gene: 5. Germline CDR1 reads MDHEN; CDR2 reads SYDVKM. This CDR3 reads CASSLPPGGSGANVLTF. As DNA, the CDR3 is TGTGCCAGCAGTTTGCCCCCGGGGGGCTCTGGGGCCAACGTCCTGACTTTC.

The chain carries TRBV9 and TRBJ1-3; 11 bases match TRBD1. This CDR3 spans 16 amino acids. The V gene's germline CDR1 is SGDLS and CDR2 YYNGEE. The V segment lost 4 bases and the J segment 2 bases; nucleotides outside the gene matches: 5. The CDR3 DNA follows: TGTGCCAGCAGCCTCCGGGACAGGGGGACTGGAAACACCATATATTTT. Encoded protein: CASSLRDRGTGNTIYF.

This chain connects TRBV19 to TRBJ1-5; tentative D call: TRBD1 (5 bases). Between the trimmed V and J ends, which lost 5 bases and 4 bases, there was a span of 12 bases. Germline assignment: CDR1 LNHDA and CDR2 SQIVND (reference sequence). The CDR3 consists of 14 residues. In DNA, the CDR3 is TGTGCCAGTAGTCCGCGACAGTTTAATCAGCCCCAGCATTTT. This gives the protein CASSPRQFNQPQHF. Drawing the rest from reference TRBV19 and TRBJ1-5, the complete variable domain is DGGITQSPKYLFRKEGQNVTLSCEQNLNHDAMYWYRQDPGQGLRLIYYSQIVNDFQKGDIAEGYSVSREKKESFPLTVTSAQKNPTAFYLCASSPRQFNQPQHFGDGTRLSIL.